The 10 T cell receptor beta chains given below trace back to one sample, sequenced in a study of cytomegalovirus exposure and HLA in healthy donors. The PCR used 60 Vbeta and 13 Jbeta primers. Measured with immunoSEQ multiplex PCR; TCRdb has only the in-frame clones, and not every one. Here the sample spans under 200,000 clones, approximately 79% being singletons. Sequenced: PBMCs. These receptors all come from a woman aged 40 to 50 in good health and CMV-seronegative.

V usage is TRBV7-8 and J usage is TRBJ1-1; D unresolved. V gave up 5 bases and J gave up 5 bases, with 12 bases separating them. The germline V gene has CDR1 SGHVS and CDR2 FQNEAQ. This CDR3 is built from 13 residues. CDR3 sequence (DNA): TGTGCCAGCAGCCCCCTTGTCGGGACTGAAGCTTTCTTT. Translating gives CASSPLVGTEAFF.

As for this clone: Here the CDR3 omits its conserved ending phenylalanine or tryptophan, so a read error is the likely source. This chain links TRBV4-2 with TRBJ1-3; D not resolved. V was clipped by 4 bases and J by 1 base, with 14 bases between them. This CDR3 has 16 amino acids. The V gene's germline CDR1 is LGHNA and CDR2 YNFKEQ. The CDR3 protein is CASSRSPTNSGNTIYV. As DNA, the CDR3 is TGTGCCAGCAGCCGAAGTCCTACTAATTCTGGAAACACCATATATGTT.

The rearrangement links TRBV21-1 to TRBJ2-2; the table's D call, TRBD1, was not checked against the DNA. TRBV21-1 is listed as a pseudogene. This CDR3 comprises 20 residues. The chain's CDR3 is CASSNPAPGQDIKNTGELFF. CDR3 DNA sequence: TGTGCCAGCAGTAACCCGGCCCCGGGACAGGACATAAAAAACACCGGGGAGCTGTTTTTT.

This clone showed up just once. CDR3 sequence (DNA): TGTGCCAGCCTTGCTGGACAGATCTATGGCTACACCTTC. Encoded protein: CASLAGQIYGYTF. J is TRBJ1-2 and V is TRBV19, with D perhaps TRBD1 (6 bases). In germline, CDR1 is LNHDA, CDR2 SQIVND (reference sequence). V lost 9 bases and J 4 bases, leaving 15 bases between the germline ends. This CDR3 has 13 amino acids. Combining the CDR3 with reference TRBV19 and TRBJ1-2 gives the whole variable domain DGGITQSPKYLFRKEGQNVTLSCEQNLNHDAMYWYRQDPGQGLRLIYYSQIVNDFQKGDIAEGYSVSREKKESFPLTVTSAQKNPTAFYLCASLAGQIYGYTFGSGTRLTVV.

The chain uses TRBV13 and TRBJ2-7; D might be TRBD2 (5 bases). The germline V and J ends were trimmed by 5 bases and 1 base, with 9 bases remaining between them. This CDR3 is 13 amino acids long. Germline CDR1 reads PRHDT; CDR2 reads FYEKMQ (reference sequence). The CDR3 is CASSAGMSYEQYF. DNA of the CDR3: TGTGCCAGCAGCGCCGGGATGTCCTACGAGCAGTACTTC. Together with reference TRBV13 and TRBJ2-7, the CDR3 gives the full variable domain: AAGVIQSPRHLIKEKRETATLKCYPIPRHDTVYWYQQGPGQDPQFLISFYEKMQSDKGSIPDRFSAQQFSDYHSELNMSSLELGDSALYFCASSAGMSYEQYFGPGTRLTVT.

This rearrangement joins TRBV19 to TRBJ2-3; 8 bases fit TRBD2. After removal of 2 bases from V and 0 bases from J, the junction contained 4 bases not matched to a gene. CDR3 length: 16 amino acids. Per germline, CDR1 LNHDA and CDR2 SQIVND (reference sequence). The CDR3 here is CASSILAGPSTDTQYF. The CDR3 DNA reads TGTGCCAGTAGTATATTAGCGGGGCCTAGCACAGATACGCAGTATTTT.

V and J are TRBV5-6 and TRBJ2-7, with D possibly being TRBD1 (6 bases). Germline V gives CDR1 SGHDT, CDR2 YYEEEE. The CDR3 extends over 16 amino acids. V lost 0 bases, J lost 5 bases, and 18 bases lay in between. CDR3 sequence (DNA): TGTGCCAGCAGCTTGGATTTCGCGGTCCCAGGGGACGAGCAGTACTTC. Translation gives CASSLDFAVPGDEQYF.

This chain's CDR3 is CASSWNGRLAGRETQYF. As DNA, the CDR3 is TGTGCCAGCAGCTGGAACGGGCGACTAGCGGGGAGGGAGACCCAGTACTTC. This chain links TRBV11-2 with TRBJ2-5, with TRBD2 matching over 11 bases. Germline CDR1 and CDR2: SGHAT and FQNNGV. CDR3 length equals 17 residues. V lost 4 bases to trimming and J lost 5 bases; unmatched junction nucleotides: 12. The full variable domain, completed using reference TRBV11-2 and TRBJ2-5, is EAGVAQSPRYKIIEKRQSVAFWCNPISGHATLYWYQQILGQGPKLLIQFQNNGVVDDSQLPKDRFSAERLKGVDSTLKIQPAKLEDSAVYLCASSWNGRLAGRETQYFGPGTRLLVL.

The V call is TRBV4-1, the J call TRBJ2-7, with 9 bases aligning to TRBD1. Germline V gene lookup returns CDR1 MGHRA and CDR2 YSYEKL. The CDR3 covers 14 residues. The junction had 4 bases not matched to a gene; V was cut back by 3 bases and J by 4 bases. The CDR3 DNA is TGCGCCAGCAGCCATCCGGGACAGGGTTACGAGCAGTACTTC. Residues: CASSHPGQGYEQYF.

The chain recombines TRBV18 with TRBJ2-5; no clear D gene. The CDR3 extends over 16 amino acids. Trimming shortened V by 2 bases and J by 3 bases, and 16 bases separated the two germline ends. CDR1 is KGHSH, CDR2 LQKENI, per germline. The CDR3 spells CASSPGPRINEETQYF. CDR3 nucleotides: TGTGCCAGCTCACCAGGGCCACGAATAAATGAAGAGACCCAGTACTTC.